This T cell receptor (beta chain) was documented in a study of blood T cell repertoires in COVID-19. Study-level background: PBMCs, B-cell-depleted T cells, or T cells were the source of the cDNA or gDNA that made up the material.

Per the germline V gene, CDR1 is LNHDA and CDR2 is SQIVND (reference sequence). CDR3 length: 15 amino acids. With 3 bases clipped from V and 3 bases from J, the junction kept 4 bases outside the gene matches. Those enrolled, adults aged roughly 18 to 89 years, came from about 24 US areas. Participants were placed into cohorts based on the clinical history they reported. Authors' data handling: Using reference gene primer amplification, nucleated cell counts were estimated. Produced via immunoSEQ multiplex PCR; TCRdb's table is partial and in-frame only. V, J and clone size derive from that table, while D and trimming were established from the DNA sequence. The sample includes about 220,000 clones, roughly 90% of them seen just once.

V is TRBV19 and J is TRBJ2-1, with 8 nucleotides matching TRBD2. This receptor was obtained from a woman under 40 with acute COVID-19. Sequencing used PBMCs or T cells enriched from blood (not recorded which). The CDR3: CASSILAGHYNEQFF. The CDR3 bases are TGTGCCAGTAGTATTCTAGCGGGCCACTACAATGAGCAGTTCTTC.